This is a list of T cell receptor beta chains from one sample in a study of CD8 T cells in Susac syndrome. TCRdb itself ran the immunoSEQ multiplex PCR reads through MiXCR, one entry per CDR3 protein. Of roughly 160,000 distinct CDR3 sequences listed, around 96% are singletons. Sample: CD4+ T cells from PBMCs. These receptors all come from a human donor in good health. The CDR3 runs from the conserved cysteine through the conserved F or W.

J: TRBJ2-3; V: TRBV12-3/TRBV12-4; CDR3: CASSPQADTQYF
J: TRBJ2-5; V: TRBV9; CDR3: CASSASWSQETQYF
J: TRBJ1-2; V: TRBV29-1; CDR3: CSVDPSTDPNYGYTF
J: TRBJ2-3; V: TRBV4-3; CDR3: CASSQDRRGRADTQYF
J: TRBJ1-5; V: TRBV30; CDR3: CAWSVDSSQPQHF
J: TRBJ1-1; V: TRBV7-2; CDR3: CASSPGLGVRSEAFF
J: TRBJ1-1; V: TRBV12-3/TRBV12-4; CDR3: CASSYNSLEAFF
J: TRBJ2-1; V: TRBV12-3/TRBV12-4; CDR3: CASSRVESHEQFF
J: TRBJ2-7; V: TRBV7-9; CDR3: CASTRGDSYEQYF
J: TRBJ1-1; V: TRBV2; CDR3: CASTGNLGTEAFF
J: TRBJ2-7; V: TRBV5-4; CDR3: CASSLDQSSYEQYF
J: TRBJ2-5; V: TRBV11-2; CDR3: CASSLGVQGTQYF
J: TRBJ2-7; V: TRBV4-2; CDR3: CASSQDTYEQYF
J: TRBJ2-3; V: TRBV27; CDR3: CASWPSGGIPDTQYF
J: TRBJ1-1; V: TRBV5-1; CDR3: CASSSGSVNTEAFF
J: TRBJ1-2; V: TRBV5-6; CDR3: CASSRQGAYTF
J: TRBJ1-1; V: TRBV5-1; CDR3: CASSLQGASTEAFF
J: TRBJ2-5; V: TRBV5-4; CDR3: CASSHTPETQYF
J: TRBJ2-5; V: TRBV20-1; CDR3: CSAHPLGQETQYF
J: TRBJ2-7; V: TRBV3-1; CDR3: CASSPFRGESEQYF
J: TRBJ1-4; V: TRBV25-1; CDR3: CASIKQGGEKLFF
J: TRBJ1-5; V: TRBV6-5; CDR3: CASSYSWDIKSNQPQHF
J: TRBJ1-5; V: TRBV20-1; CDR3: CSARSPNSNQPQHF
J: TRBJ1-6; V: TRBV12-3/TRBV12-4; CDR3: CASSLGAGASPLHF
J: TRBJ2-5; V: TRBV29-1; CDR3: CSVGLLLQETQYF
J: TRBJ2-5; V: TRBV3-1; CDR3: CASSPGFQGTQYF
J: TRBJ2-5; V: TRBV9; CDR3: CASSHVTGETQYF
J: TRBJ2-7; V: TRBV6-2/TRBV6-3; CDR3: CASSQGRGEQYF
J: TRBJ2-3; V: TRBV12-3/TRBV12-4; CDR3: CASSLGYQGRADTQYF
J: TRBJ2-5; V: TRBV25-1; CDR3: CASSLVEQETQYF
J: TRBJ2-7; V: TRBV29-1; CDR3: CSVNGVVNEQYF
J: TRBJ1-1; V: TRBV3-1; CDR3: CASSQDTSTEAFF
J: TRBJ2-7; V: TRBV3-1; CDR3: CASSHQPGTGGGEQYF
J: TRBJ2-1; V: TRBV20-1; CDR3: CSVGRGSYNEQFF
J: TRBJ2-1; V: TRBV13; CDR3: CASSPIRGGPNEQFF
J: TRBJ2-7; V: TRBV5-6; CDR3: CASSLGGGDDGDEQYF
J: TRBJ2-7; V: TRBV3-1; CDR3: CASSPPSRSYEQYF
J: TRBJ2-1; V: TRBV27; CDR3: CASRTSGGAGRNEQFF
J: TRBJ1-2; V: TRBV29-1; CDR3: CSVVTAGYGYTF
J: TRBJ2-7; V: TRBV29-1; CDR3: CSAGGPGHPLREQYF
J: TRBJ2-7; V: TRBV11-2; CDR3: CASSLVGYTNLGEQYF
J: TRBJ2-7; V: TRBV29-1; CDR3: CSVSGQGQQYF
J: TRBJ1-6; V: TRBV12-3/TRBV12-4; CDR3: CASSFLQGNSPLHF
J: TRBJ1-2; V: TRBV4-2; CDR3: CASSQGDASNYGYTF
J: TRBJ2-5; V: TRBV3-1; CDR3: CASSQGRRETQYF
J: TRBJ2-7; V: TRBV30; CDR3: CACTNSGGSYEQYF
J: TRBJ1-6; V: TRBV2; CDR3: CASNPGQGGSPLHF
J: TRBJ2-1; V: TRBV9; CDR3: CASSVTTGSDEQFF
J: TRBJ2-1; V: TRBV20-1; CDR3: CSARSGTGGDNEQFF